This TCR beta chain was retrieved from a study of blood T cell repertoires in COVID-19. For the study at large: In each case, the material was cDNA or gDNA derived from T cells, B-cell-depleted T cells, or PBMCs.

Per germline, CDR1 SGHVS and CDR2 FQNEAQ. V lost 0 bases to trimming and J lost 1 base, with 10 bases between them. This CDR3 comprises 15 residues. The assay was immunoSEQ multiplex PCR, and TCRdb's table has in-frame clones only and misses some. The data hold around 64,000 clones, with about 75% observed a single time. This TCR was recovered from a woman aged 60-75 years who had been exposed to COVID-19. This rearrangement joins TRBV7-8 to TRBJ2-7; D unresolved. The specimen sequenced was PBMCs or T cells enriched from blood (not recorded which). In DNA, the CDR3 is TGTGCCAGCAGCTTAGCGCCTGTACGGTCCTACGAGCAGTACTTC. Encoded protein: CASSLAPVRSYEQYF.